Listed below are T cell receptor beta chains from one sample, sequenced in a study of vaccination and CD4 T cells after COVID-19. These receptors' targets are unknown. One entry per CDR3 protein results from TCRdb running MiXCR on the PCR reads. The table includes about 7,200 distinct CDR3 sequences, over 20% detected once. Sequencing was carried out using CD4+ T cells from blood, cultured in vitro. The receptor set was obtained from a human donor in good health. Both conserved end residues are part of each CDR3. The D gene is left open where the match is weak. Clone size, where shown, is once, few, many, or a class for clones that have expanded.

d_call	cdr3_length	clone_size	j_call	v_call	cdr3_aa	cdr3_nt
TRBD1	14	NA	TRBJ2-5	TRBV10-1	CASSVGQGQETQYF	TGCGCCAGCAGTGTAGGACAGGGACAAGAGACCCAGTACTTC
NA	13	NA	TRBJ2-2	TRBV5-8	CASRLTGYGELFF	TGTGCCAGCAGATTAACAGGTTACGGGGAGCTGTTTTTT
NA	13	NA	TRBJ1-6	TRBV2	CASQVSYNSPLHF	TGTGCCAGCCAGGTCTCCTATAATTCACCCCTCCACTTT
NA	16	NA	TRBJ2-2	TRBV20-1	CSARNHLRQTPGELFF	TGCAGTGCTAGAAATCACTTGAGGCAGACCCCCGGGGAGCTGTTTTTT
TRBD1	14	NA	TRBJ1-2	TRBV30	CAWTNRGFSYGYTF	TGTGCCTGGACTAACAGGGGTTTTTCCTATGGCTACACCTTC
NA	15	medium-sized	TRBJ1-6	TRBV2	CASSDDRGDNSPLHF	TGTGCCAGCAGTGACGATCGAGGGGACAATTCACCCCTCCACTTT
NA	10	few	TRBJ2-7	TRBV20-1	CSVTGNEQYF	TGCAGTGTCACAGGGAACGAGCAGTACTTC
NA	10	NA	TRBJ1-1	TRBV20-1	CSAGGVEAFF	TGCAGTGCCGGGGGAGTGGAAGCTTTCTTT
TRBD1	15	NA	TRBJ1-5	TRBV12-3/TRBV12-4	CASSSGQGGNQPQHF	TGTGCCAGCAGTTCGGGACAGGGGGGAAATCAGCCCCAGCATTTT
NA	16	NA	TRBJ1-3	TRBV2	CASSDQGPSSGNTIYF	TGTGCCAGCAGTGATCAGGGGCCAAGCTCTGGAAACACCATATATTTT
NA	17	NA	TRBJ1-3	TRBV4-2	CASSPRSGQLYGNTIYF	TGTGCCAGCAGCCCAAGGTCGGGGCAACTTTATGGAAACACCATATATTTT
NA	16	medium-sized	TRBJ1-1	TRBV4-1	CASSQEHLGSPTEAFF	TGCGCCAGCAGCCAGGAACATCTAGGCAGTCCTACTGAAGCTTTCTTT
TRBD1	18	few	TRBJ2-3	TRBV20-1	CSASGPRQQGVALDTQYF	TGCAGTGCTAGCGGCCCCCGACAACAGGGGGTTGCCCTTGATACGCAGTATTTT
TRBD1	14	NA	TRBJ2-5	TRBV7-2	CASSLTTGVETQYF	TGTGCCAGCAGTCTTACGACAGGGGTTGAGACCCAGTACTTC
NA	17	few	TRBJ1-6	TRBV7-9	CASSHPLGGSYNSPLHF	TGTGCCAGCAGCCACCCCCTGGGGGGCTCCTATAATTCACCCCTCCACTTT
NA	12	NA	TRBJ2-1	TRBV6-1	CASSNRVGEQFF	TGTGCCAGCAGTAACAGGGTTGGGGAGCAGTTCTTC
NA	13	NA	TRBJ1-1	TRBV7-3	CASSPGRNTEAFF	TGTGCCAGCAGCCCGGGCCGGAACACTGAAGCTTTCTTT
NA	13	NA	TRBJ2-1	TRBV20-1	CSAPDSSYNEQFF	TGCAGTGCTCCCGACAGCTCCTACAATGAGCAGTTCTTC
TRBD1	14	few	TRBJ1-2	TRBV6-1	CASSESGTVYGYTF	TGTGCCAGCAGTGAATCCGGGACAGTCTATGGCTACACCTTC
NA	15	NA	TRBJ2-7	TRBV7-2	CASSHRGGGGYEQYF	TGTGCCAGCAGCCACCGAGGGGGGGGAGGCTACGAGCAGTACTTC
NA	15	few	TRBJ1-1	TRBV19	CASTSRAGTITEAFF	TGTGCCAGTACCAGTAGGGCAGGAACTATTACTGAAGCTTTCTTT
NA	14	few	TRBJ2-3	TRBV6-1	CASGAIWGTDTQYF	TGTGCCAGCGGGGCCATCTGGGGCACAGATACGCAGTATTTT
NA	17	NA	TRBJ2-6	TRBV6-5	CASSYSPIMSGANVLTF	TGTGCCAGCAGTTACTCGCCGATTATGTCTGGGGCCAACGTCCTGACTTTC
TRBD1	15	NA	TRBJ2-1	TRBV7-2	CASSSPGQGIYKQFF	TGTGCCAGCAGTTCACCGGGACAGGGGATCTATAAGCAGTTCTTC
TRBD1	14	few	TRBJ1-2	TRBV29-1	CSVAEGDRGNGYTF	TGCAGCGTTGCTGAGGGGGACAGGGGGAATGGCTACACCTTC
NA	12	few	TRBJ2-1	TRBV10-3	CAISESRNEQFF	TGTGCCATCAGTGAGTCAAGGAATGAGCAGTTCTTC
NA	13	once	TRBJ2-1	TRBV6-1	CAISRGKNNEQFF	TGTGCCATCTCGAGAGGAAAAAACAATGAGCAGTTCTTC
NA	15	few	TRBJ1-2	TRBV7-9	CASSLYEGSGYGYTF	TGTGCCAGCAGCTTATATGAGGGGTCGGGCTATGGCTACACCTTC
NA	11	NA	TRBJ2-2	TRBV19	CASKNTGELFF	TGTGCCAGTAAAAACACCGGGGAGCTGTTTTTT
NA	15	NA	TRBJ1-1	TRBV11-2	CASSYRQAMNTEAFF	TGTGCCAGCAGCTACCGACAGGCGATGAACACTGAAGCTTTCTTT
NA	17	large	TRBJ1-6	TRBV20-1	CSARSGVGQRVDSPLHF	TGCAGTGCTAGAAGTGGCGTCGGACAAAGGGTCGATTCACCCCTCCACTTT
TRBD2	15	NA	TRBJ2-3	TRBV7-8	CASSSLPELAEVQYF	TGTGCCAGCAGCTCACTCCCAGAACTAGCGGAGGTGCAGTATTTT
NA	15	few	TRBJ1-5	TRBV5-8	CASSPAVSQGQPQHF	TGTGCCAGCAGCCCCGCTGTTAGTCAGGGTCAGCCCCAGCATTTT
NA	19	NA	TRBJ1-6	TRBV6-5	CASSYSIGQPPSYNSPLHF	TGTGCCAGCAGTTACTCTATAGGACAGCCACCCTCCTATAATTCACCCCTCCACTTT
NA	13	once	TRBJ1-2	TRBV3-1	CASLDLGNRGYTF	TGTGCCAGCCTCGATTTAGGGAATCGCGGCTACACCTTC
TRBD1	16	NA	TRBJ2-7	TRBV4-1	CASSQTPTGVGDEQYF	TGCGCCAGCAGCCAAACCCCGACAGGGGTCGGTGACGAGCAGTACTTC
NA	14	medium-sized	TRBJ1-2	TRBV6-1	CASSLGESTYGYTF	TGTGCCAGCAGTCTAGGGGAGTCTACTTATGGCTACACCTTC
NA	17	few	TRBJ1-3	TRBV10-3	CAISLPPTSGSGNTIYF	TGTGCCATCAGCCTTCCACCAACCTCTGGCTCTGGAAACACCATATATTTT
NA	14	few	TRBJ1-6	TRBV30	CAWSVAGKNSPLHF	TGTGCCTGGAGTGTGGCAGGGAAGAACTCACCCCTCCACTTT
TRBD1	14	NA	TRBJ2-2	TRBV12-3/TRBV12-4	CASRQGARTGELFF	TGTGCCAGCAGGCAGGGGGCGCGGACCGGGGAGCTGTTTTTT
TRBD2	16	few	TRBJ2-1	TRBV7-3	CASSDPGASGYNEQFF	TGTGCCAGCAGCGACCCCGGAGCTAGCGGCTACAATGAGCAGTTCTTC
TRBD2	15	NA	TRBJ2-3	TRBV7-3	CASSLLAGGRNTQYF	TGTGCCAGCAGCTTACTGGCGGGGGGGAGAAATACGCAGTATTTT
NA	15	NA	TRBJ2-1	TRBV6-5	CASSFYPGSYNEQFF	TGTGCCAGCAGTTTTTACCCCGGCTCCTACAATGAGCAGTTCTTC
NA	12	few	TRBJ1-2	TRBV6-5	CASSYKGGGYTF	TGTGCCAGCAGTTACAAAGGGGGTGGCTACACCTTC
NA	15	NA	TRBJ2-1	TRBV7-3	CASSPDGGDYNEQFF	TGTGCCAGCAGCCCCGACGGGGGTGACTACAATGAGCAGTTCTTC
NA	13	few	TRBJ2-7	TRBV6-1	CASRSVTIYEQYF	TGTGCCAGCAGAAGTGTGACTATCTACGAGCAGTACTTC
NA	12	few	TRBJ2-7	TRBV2	CASGGRWDEQYF	TGTGCCAGCGGGGGGAGGTGGGATGAGCAGTACTTC
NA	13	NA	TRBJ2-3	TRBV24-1	CATSGSWGDTQYF	TGTGCCACCAGTGGCTCTTGGGGAGATACGCAGTATTTT
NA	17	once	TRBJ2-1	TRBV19	CASSIRWEDWRGPEQFF	TGTGCCAGTAGTATACGCTGGGAAGATTGGCGGGGTCCCGAGCAGTTCTTC
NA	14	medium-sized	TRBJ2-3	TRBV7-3	CASSLGHLTDTQYF	TGTGCCAGCAGCCTGGGCCATCTCACAGATACGCAGTATTTT
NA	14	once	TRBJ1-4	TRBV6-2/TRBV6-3	CASSSVPSGEKLFF	TGTGCCAGCAGCTCAGTGCCTTCTGGTGAAAAACTGTTTTTT
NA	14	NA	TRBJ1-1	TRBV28	CASSSDSENTEAFF	TGTGCCAGCAGCTCCGACAGTGAGAACACTGAAGCTTTCTTT
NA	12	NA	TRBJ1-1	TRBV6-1	CASSSDWGEAFF	TGTGCCAGCAGCTCCGACTGGGGTGAAGCTTTCTTT
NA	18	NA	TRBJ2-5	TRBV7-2	CASSLLSSSRGSGGTQYF	TGTGCCAGCAGCTTACTTAGTAGTTCCCGGGGGTCCGGGGGGACCCAGTACTTC
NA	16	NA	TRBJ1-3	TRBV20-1	CSARGERRISGNTIYF	TGCAGTGCTAGAGGGGAGAGAAGGATCTCTGGAAACACCATATATTTT